The present entry profiles one T cell receptor beta chain with its context. Its antigen is currently not known. No much larger clone exists at a distance of one base, and base qualities are not known. This sample was included in a study of cytomegalovirus exposure and HLA in healthy donors (TCRdb year 2017). For context, the study as a whole: An earlier analysis of several hundred of the donors reported about 250 Gb of sequence data and 120 million or so unique TCR beta sequences from about 179 million T cells. In addition to the first cohort of 666 subjects, a separate validation cohort of over 90 different subjects was used. Class I and class II HLA loci were covered by the typing at four-digit resolution. Typing coverage differed by locus: A, B, C, DRB1 and DQB1 were typed in about 629-630 donors, DQA1 in 522, DPA1 in nearly 610, and DPB1 in just under 490. An earlier analysis of some 500 of the donors used high-throughput TCR beta sequencing to judge whether each TCR beta V gene segment behaved as functional or pseudogenic. The study was designed to test whether signatures of past pathogen exposure could be identified by cataloging public T cell receptors. In a later analysis, previously published TCR beta repertoires from several hundred donors were re-analyzed and high-resolution HLA genotyping was added so that TCR occurrence patterns could be studied. Among about 410 genotyped donors of the cohort, an average of approximately 240,000 unique TCR beta nucleotide sequences was sequenced per donor, of which about 18% were non-productive. In the later analysis, no new phenotypic data were used to find candidate immune exposures; instead, reliance was placed on TCR beta sequences and their occurrence across donors. Of the approximately 400 genotyped donors, 65% to 90% were placed in the genetic ancestry cluster associated with self-reported Caucasian donors. To predict cytomegalovirus infection status, the study brought together high-throughput TCR immunosequencing, statistical association of individual TCRs with disease status, and machine learning. A later genetic analysis used genome-wide SNP genotypes for about 65% of the 666 donors, treating that subset as a discovery cohort. All discovery cohort repertoires had been generated using a single sequencing platform. The study used immunosequencing to profile the T cell repertoires of approximately 640 subjects and linked those repertoires to cytomegalovirus serostatus. Alongside the repertoire data, information on donor age, sex, ethnicity and CMV serostatus was compiled. About 300 gigabases of sequencing data and about 92 million unique TCR sequences made up an early release that covered roughly 670 HLA-typed donors. A handful of DR-DQ haplotypes were handled as single units for association and clustering because linkage in the cohort was strong.

General findings and caveats noted by the study authors: In a later analysis, several top co-occurrence clusters were reported to appear linked to parvovirus B19, influenza, CMV and Epstein-Barr virus. Most TCR sequences were seen in very few donors, while some public TCRs were found in many individuals. In vitro tests confirmed that a few of the cytomegalovirus-associated TCR beta chains recognize cytomegalovirus antigens. HLA typing was unavailable for some donors at each locus, so association tests used only the typed subset. Assigning TCR associations to individual alleles was difficult when HLA alleles, especially DR and DQ, strongly co-occurred. A cluster of highly shared sequence variants was judged likely to represent a technical artifact of the sequencing pipeline. A later analysis found that HLA-associated TCR beta chains were more clonally expanded and had lower generation probabilities than equally common non-associated chains. The classifier was reported to diagnose cytomegalovirus status with high specificity and sensitivity in both the original cohort and the validation cohort. The presence/absence analyses assumed that sequencing depth was roughly uniform across donors, and that assumption may not be true. Only TCR beta chains were sequenced in this cohort, and the absence of alpha or paired-chain data limited detectable features. The study listed approximately 150 TCR beta chains as associated with cytomegalovirus. Some IMGT-functional V segments, including TRBV6-2 and TRBV6-3, could not be told apart with the 87-base-pair reads, so those segments were excluded. The earlier analysis of 587 of the donors excluded approximately 15 rarely observed V segments, including chromosome 9 orphons, because counts were too low. In a later analysis, the rate of TCR association differed among HLA loci, with DRB1 alleles having the most associated TCRs and HLA-C alleles having the fewest. A further reported finding was that TCR beta sequences accurately predicted the HLA-A and HLA-B alleles for most subjects in the first cohort. In a later genetic analysis, fewer N-insertions in productive TCRs were reported among donors in an Asian-associated ancestry cluster than the roughly 700-donor mean. In a later analysis, around 17,000 TCR beta sequences were associated with specific HLA alleles at a false discovery rate of 0.05. An earlier analysis of around 500 of the donors showed that most TCR beta V segments appeared in productive rearrangements either about 87% or about 30% of the time, which broadly matched IMGT annotations. Correlated functional status among segregating V segments might be attributable to linkage disequilibrium, but an unknown experimental factor could not be ruled out. The only immune exposure information available for the cohort was CMV serostatus. An association between a missense DCLRE1C variant and V-gene and J-gene trimming of TCR beta chains was found in a later genetic analysis and replicated in an independent cohort. In a later analysis, most CMV-associated TCR beta chains were found to appear HLA-restricted, with HLA associations seemingly driven largely by CMV exposure. It was suggested by the authors that the approach could potentially be generalized to other disease states and immunological phenotypes.

The protocol used for the library was the immunoSEQ multiplex PCR assay. A mixture of 60 forward primers for TCR Vbeta segments and 13 reverse primers for TCR Jbeta segments was used in the multiplex PCR. The CDR3 region of rearranged TCR beta genes was amplified from genomic DNA with a multiplex PCR assay. Amplified TCR beta libraries were sequenced as 87-base-pair reads on the Illumina HiSeq System. The original methods were these. A later analysis tallied 75 million to 85 million unique TCR beta chains across the 666 repertoires, and approximately 9.9 million of those chains were shared by two or more donors. A nearest-neighbor algorithm error-corrected the raw reads and collapsed the reads into unique sequences, merging closely related sequences to remove PCR and sequencing errors. Alignment of CDR3 sequences to IMGT reference sequences was used to assign V, D and J gene segments. For a sequence to be retained, at least a six-nucleotide match to both a V gene segment and a J gene segment was required. Rearrangements were called productive when the CDR3 lacked stop codons and stayed in frame with V and J; all others were non-productive. Following IMGT convention, CDR3 was defined as the stretch from the second conserved V-encoded cysteine to the conserved J-encoded phenylalanine. The earlier analysis of about 530 of the donors excluded any sequence lacking an unambiguous match to a single V gene segment. In an earlier analysis of several hundred of the donors, a V segment was called functional when productive rearrangements were above 56.7%, and segregating when the standard deviation between donors exceeded 5%. A statistical classification framework was built to diagnose cytomegalovirus status from the catalog of TCR beta chain sequences. A later analysis assigned V and J genes by comparing TCR nucleotide sequences with IMGT/GENE-DB human TR gene sequences. The TCRdist pipeline was used in a later analysis to assign CDR3 sequences and most-parsimonious VDJ recombination scenarios. A later analysis defined each TCR beta chain by its CDR3 amino acid sequence plus V-gene family, and excluded reads lacking a unique V-gene family. As a way to deal with suspected cross-contamination and a sequencing artifact, a later analysis dropped 592 nucleotide sequences that were highly shared and had low generation probability. In a later analysis, a clonal expansion index was calculated for each public chain from normalized within-repertoire ranks of inferred template counts. A later analysis computed generation probabilities with a VDJ recombination model fitted to out-of-frame rearrangements, and checked the results against IGoR. In a later analysis, hypergeometric tests were used to score TCR-TCR, TCR-HLA and TCR-CMV co-occurrence, with a repertoire-size bias correction applied to TCR pairs. False discovery rates were estimated in a later analysis by permuting HLA or CMV assignments 20 times. In a later analysis, co-occurring TCRs were grouped using DBSCAN, and TCRdist sequence similarity was added for clustering within HLA-allele-positive subsets. Repertoires with fewer than 30,000 or more than 120,000 public chains were left out of co-occurrence clustering, as were about 5 repertoires with anomalous nucleotide sharing. Held by TCRdb, this immuneACCESS table contains in-frame sequences only and omits some clones. Under half of the omission traces to an unresolved V gene where checked; the cause of the rest is unknown. V and J calls and clone size come straight from that table; D and trimming were deduced from the DNA. The sample table contains roughly 90,000 clones; only one count was recorded for around 84% of them. Roughly 2.2% of the sample rests with the top ten.

From the cysteine up to the phenylalanine, the CDR3 has a length of 18 residues. The DNA shown is the 54-base CDR3, in frame from base 1. The germline V and J ends show losses of 3 bases and 2 bases respectively, and no gene match explains 14 bases of the junction. CDR1 and CDR2 are drawn from the germline V gene: LGHNA, YSLEER. The cohort consisted of 650 to 700 healthy bone marrow donors. All cohort members were sampled while nominally healthy, although unrecorded immune exposures were likely present. The donor tested CMV seronegative, placing the donor among the 352 seronegative members of the cohort. A peripheral blood sample was collected from each donor, and TCR beta sequencing was performed on peripheral blood mononuclear cells. Genomic DNA was extracted from the blood cell samples with the Qiagen DNeasy Blood Extraction Kit.

Sequencing input: PBMCs. This receptor was taken from a man between 18 and 35 years old in good health and CMV-seronegative. The chain is made from TRBV4-3 and TRBJ1-2; a stretch of 8 junction bases matches TRBD1. The CDR3 amino acid sequence is: CASSHVGLTGAGNYGYTF. The DNA reads as follows: TGCGCCAGCAGCCACGTTGGGCTGACAGGGGCCGGGAACTATGGCTACACCTTC.